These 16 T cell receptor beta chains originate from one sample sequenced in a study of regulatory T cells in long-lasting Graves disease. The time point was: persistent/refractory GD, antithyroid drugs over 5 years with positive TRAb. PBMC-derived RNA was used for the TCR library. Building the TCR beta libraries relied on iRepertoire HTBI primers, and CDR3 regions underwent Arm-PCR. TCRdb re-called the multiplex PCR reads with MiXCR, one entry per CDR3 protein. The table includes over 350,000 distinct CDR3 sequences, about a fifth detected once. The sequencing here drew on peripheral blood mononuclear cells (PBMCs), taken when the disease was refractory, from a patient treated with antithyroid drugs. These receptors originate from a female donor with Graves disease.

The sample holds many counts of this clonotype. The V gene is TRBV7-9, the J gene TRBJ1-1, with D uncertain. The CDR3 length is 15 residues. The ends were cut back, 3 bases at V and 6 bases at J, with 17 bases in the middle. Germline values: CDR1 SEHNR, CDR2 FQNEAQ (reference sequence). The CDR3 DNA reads TGTGCCAGCAGCTTGTATAGTTTAGAGTCGTCTGAAGCTTTCTTT. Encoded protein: CASSLYSLESSEAFF. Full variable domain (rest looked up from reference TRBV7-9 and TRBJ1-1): DTGVSQNPRHKITKRGQNVTFRCDPISEHNRLYWYRQTLGQGPEFLTYFQNEAQLEKSRLLSDRFSAERPKGSFSTLEIQRTEQGDSAMYLCASSLYSLESSEAFFGQGTRLTVV.

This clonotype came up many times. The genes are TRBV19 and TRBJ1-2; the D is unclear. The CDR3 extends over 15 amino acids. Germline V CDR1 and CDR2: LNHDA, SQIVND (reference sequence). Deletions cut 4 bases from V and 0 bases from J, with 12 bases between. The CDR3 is CASSSGWAANYGYTF. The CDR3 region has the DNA TGTGCCAGTAGTAGCGGTTGGGCAGCTAACTATGGCTACACCTTC. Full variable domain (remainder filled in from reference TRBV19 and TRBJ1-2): DGGITQSPKYLFRKEGQNVTLSCEQNLNHDAMYWYRQDPGQGLRLIYYSQIVNDFQKGDIAEGYSVSREKKESFPLTVTSAQKNPTAFYLCASSSGWAANYGYTFGSGTRLTVV.

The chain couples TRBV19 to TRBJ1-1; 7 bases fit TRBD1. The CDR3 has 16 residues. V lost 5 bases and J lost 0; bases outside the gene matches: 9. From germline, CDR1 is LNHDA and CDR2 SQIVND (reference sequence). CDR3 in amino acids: CASSRQGKSMNTEAFF. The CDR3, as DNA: TGTGCCAGTAGTCGACAGGGTAAGTCTATGAACACTGAAGCTTTCTTT.

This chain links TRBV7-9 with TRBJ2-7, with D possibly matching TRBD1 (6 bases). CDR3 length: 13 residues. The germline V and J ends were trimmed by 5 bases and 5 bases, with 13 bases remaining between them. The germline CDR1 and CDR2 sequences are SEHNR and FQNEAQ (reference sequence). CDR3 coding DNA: TGTGCCAGCAGCGTAGACAGGTCCAACGAGCAGTACTTC. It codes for CASSVDRSNEQYF.

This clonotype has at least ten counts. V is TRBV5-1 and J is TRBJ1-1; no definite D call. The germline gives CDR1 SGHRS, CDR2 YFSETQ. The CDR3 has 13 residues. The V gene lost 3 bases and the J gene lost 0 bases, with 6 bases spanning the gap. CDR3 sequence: CASSSKMNTEAFF. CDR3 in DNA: TGCGCCAGCAGCTCAAAGATGAACACTGAAGCTTTCTTT.

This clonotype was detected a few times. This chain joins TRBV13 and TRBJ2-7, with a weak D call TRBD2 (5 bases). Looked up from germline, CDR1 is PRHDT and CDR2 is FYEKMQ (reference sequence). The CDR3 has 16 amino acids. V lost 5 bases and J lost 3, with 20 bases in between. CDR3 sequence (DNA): TGTGCCAGCAGCCCACGGATTGGAGAGGGAAGCTACGAGCAGTACTTC. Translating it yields CASSPRIGEGSYEQYF.

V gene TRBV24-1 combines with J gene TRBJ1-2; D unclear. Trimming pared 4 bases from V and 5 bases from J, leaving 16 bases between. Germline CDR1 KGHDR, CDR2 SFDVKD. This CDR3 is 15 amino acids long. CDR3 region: CATSDHRDLGYGYTF. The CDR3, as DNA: TGTGCCACCAGTGACCACCGGGATCTTGGGTATGGCTACACCTTC.

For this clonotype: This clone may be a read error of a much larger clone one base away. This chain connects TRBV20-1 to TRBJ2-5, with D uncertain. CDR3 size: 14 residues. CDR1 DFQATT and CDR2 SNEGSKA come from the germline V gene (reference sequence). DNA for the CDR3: TGCAGTGCTGGCATCACAGTGAACCAAGAGATCCAGTACTTC. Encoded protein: CSAGITVNQEIQYF.

CDR3 bases: TGCAGTGCTACGGGACAGGCTAACGTGGAAGCTTTCTTT. As protein: CSATGQANVEAFF. The V gene is TRBV20-1, the J gene TRBJ1-1, with 8 positions matching TRBD1. Germline V gene sequence: CDR1 DFQATT, CDR2 SNEGSKA (reference sequence). Germline trimming cut 4 bases from V and 8 bases from J; bases unmatched to any gene: 9. This CDR3 spans 13 amino acids.

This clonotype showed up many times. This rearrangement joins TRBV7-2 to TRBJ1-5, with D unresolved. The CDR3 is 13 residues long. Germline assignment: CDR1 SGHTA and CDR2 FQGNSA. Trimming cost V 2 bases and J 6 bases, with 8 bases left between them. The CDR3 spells CASSLTEIQPQHF. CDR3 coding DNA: TGTGCCAGCAGCTTAACAGAAATTCAGCCCCAGCATTTT.

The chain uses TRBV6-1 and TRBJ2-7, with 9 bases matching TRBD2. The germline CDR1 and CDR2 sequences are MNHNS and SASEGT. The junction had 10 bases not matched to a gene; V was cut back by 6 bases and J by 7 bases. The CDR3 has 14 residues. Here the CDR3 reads CASSTLAGMGEQYF. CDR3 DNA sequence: TGTGCCAGCAGCACCCTAGCGGGAATGGGAGAGCAGTACTTC.

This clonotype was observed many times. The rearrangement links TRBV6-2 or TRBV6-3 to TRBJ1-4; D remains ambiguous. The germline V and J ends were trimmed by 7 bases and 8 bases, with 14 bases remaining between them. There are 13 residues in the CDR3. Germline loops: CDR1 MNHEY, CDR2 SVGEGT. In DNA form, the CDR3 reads TGTGCCAGCACCCCGGTTGGAGTCGAAAAACTGTTTTTT. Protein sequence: CASTPVGVEKLFF.

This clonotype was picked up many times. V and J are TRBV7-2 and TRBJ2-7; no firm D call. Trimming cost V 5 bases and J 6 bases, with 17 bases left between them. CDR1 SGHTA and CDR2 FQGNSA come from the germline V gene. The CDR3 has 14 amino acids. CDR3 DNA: TGTGCCAGCAGCCCCCCCATTCCCGGGCGCGAGCAGTACTTC. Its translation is CASSPPIPGREQYF.

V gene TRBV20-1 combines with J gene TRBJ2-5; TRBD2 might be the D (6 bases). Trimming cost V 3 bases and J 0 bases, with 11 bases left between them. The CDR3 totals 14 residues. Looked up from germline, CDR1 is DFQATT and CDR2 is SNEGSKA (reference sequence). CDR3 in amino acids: CSARAGGYQETQYF. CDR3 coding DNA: TGCAGTGCTAGGGCCGGGGGTTACCAAGAGACCCAGTACTTC.

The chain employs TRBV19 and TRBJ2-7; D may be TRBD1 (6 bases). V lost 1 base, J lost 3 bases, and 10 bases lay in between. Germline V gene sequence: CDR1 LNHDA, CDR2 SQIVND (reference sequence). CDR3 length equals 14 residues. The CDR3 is CASSIGDNNYEQYF. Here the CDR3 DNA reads TGTGCCAGTAGTATAGGGGACAATAACTACGAGCAGTACTTC. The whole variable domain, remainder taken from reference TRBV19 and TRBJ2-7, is DGGITQSPKYLFRKEGQNVTLSCEQNLNHDAMYWYRQDPGQGLRLIYYSQIVNDFQKGDIAEGYSVSREKKESFPLTVTSAQKNPTAFYLCASSIGDNNYEQYFGPGTRLTVT.

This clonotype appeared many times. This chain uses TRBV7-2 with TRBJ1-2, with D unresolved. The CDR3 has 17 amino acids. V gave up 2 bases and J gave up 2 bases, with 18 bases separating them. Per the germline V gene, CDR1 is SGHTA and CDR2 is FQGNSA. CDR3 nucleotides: TGTGCCAGCAGCTTAATCCCGGCTGTTCGGGTAAACTATGGCTACACCTTC. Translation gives CASSLIPAVRVNYGYTF.